This T cell receptor (beta chain) derives from a study of CXCR3-negative and CXCR3-positive naive CD8 T cells. Libraries of TRB cDNA were made by 5' RACE and carried UMIs. TCRdb re-called the 5' RACE reads; every CDR3 protein appears as one record, without DNA. This table holds roughly 41,000 distinct CDR3 sequences. General study results and limits: Surface CD5 looked about the same in the naive subsets, so the authors worked out TCR strength from TRB CDR3 properties. Much lower diversity was found in memory CD8+ cells, while both naive subsets had comparably high diversity. The TRBV-TRBJ usage of naive CXCR3-negative and CXCR3-positive cells was similar, but that of memory cells differed.

There are 16 residues in the CDR3. Using triplicate sorts, 300,000 cells were collected each time from every CD8+ T cell subset. About this clonotype: No antigen is known for it.

The gene calls are TRBV23-1 and TRBJ1-5; TCRdb outputs TRBD1, but without DNA this stays unchecked. TRBV23-1 is an ORF; its function is uncertain. The specimen sequenced was memory CD8+ T cells from blood. This receptor was taken from a human donor in good health. Some clones in this sample may be carry-over from other donors' samples. The CDR3 loop is CASRIYRGRGDQPQHF.